The TCR beta chain described here comes from a study of early T cells in non-severe SARS-CoV-2 infection (dated by TCRdb to the early 2020s). Regarding the research as a whole: TCR sequencing used bulk RNA from unsorted whole blood, so alpha and beta chains could not be paired. Here is what the overall study found, with its caveats: Matching against VDJdb was skewed toward anti-spike CD8 responses, likely underestimated virus-specific expansions, and missed private and CD4 specificities.

There are a few counts of this clonotype. Its antigen specificity is not known. The sample holds no much larger clone one base away, and base qualities are not on file. The V and J ends are trimmed by 5 bases and 1 base, leaving 15 bases between them. The CDR3 runs 15 residues from the cysteine to the phenylalanine. The DNA shown is the 45-base CDR3, in frame from base 1. Looking up the germline V gene yields CDR1 SQVTM and CDR2 ANQGSEA. The library was obtained by 5' RACE. The instrument was a NextSeq 500. The TCR library protocol attached unique molecular identifiers to individual cDNA molecules to correct for sequencing error and PCR bias. Both TCR alpha and beta chains were sequenced, and tight co-correlation was observed between alpha and beta sequence abundances in each sample. As for the authors' bioinformatics: V gene, J gene and CDR3 annotation of TCR sequences was performed with Decombinator V4. Expanded TCRs were defined as changing significantly between any two time points under a Poisson model with p below 0.0001. TCR abundances were normalised to the total number of TCRs sequenced in each sample and reported as counts per million. MAIT TCRs were defined by TRAV1-2 paired with TRAJ12, TRAJ20 or TRAJ33, and iNKT TCRs by TRAV10 paired with TRAJ18. VDJdb, accessed 1 November 2021, was searched for CMV, EBV and SARS-CoV-2 annotated TCRs, with TCRs annotated for multiple antigens excluded. TCRdb passed the public sequencing reads through fastp at Q25 and MiXCR, retaining productive beta sequences. Here each entry gathers all rows of one CDR3 protein and keeps the most common genes and DNA. These V and J calls derive from TCRdb rather than the authors' analysis. The sample yields some 57,000 distinct CDR3 sequences; under 9% were counted once. Approximately 4% of the sample belongs to the ten largest clones.

A case-control design nested within a healthcare worker cohort in London, UK, was used, with weekly nasopharyngeal swab PCR tests and blood sampling performed. Healthcare workers were enrolled in the week of the UK lockdown, from 23 to 31 March 2020, and were followed every week for up to about 16 weeks. The clonotype comes from an adult who was a healthcare worker with PCR-confirmed SARS-CoV-2 infection or an uninfected control (not recorded which). The input for sequencing was whole blood, taken at baseline. The rearranged chain carries TRBV29-1 and TRBJ2-1; the best D guess is TRBD2, with 6 bases matching. The DNA reads TGCAGCGTTAAGTCGGGGGAAAGGTCCTACAATGAGCAGTTCTTC. It encodes CSVKSGERSYNEQFF.